The 30 T cell receptor beta chains in this list originate from one sample, sequenced in a study of cytotoxic CD8 clonotypes in ibrutinib-treated CLL. Sequencing used immunoSEQ multiplex PCR; TCRdb keeps in-frame clones, though not all of them. The repertoire holds about 25,000 clones, with approximately 71% as singletons. Sequencing was performed on PBMCs, taken at disease progression, from a patient treated with ibrutinib. The receptors here all came from a human donor with chronic lymphocytic leukemia.

The chain couples TRBV4-2 to TRBJ2-2; D tentatively fits TRBD1 or TRBD2 (6 bases each). CDR1 is LGHNA, CDR2 YNFKEQ, per germline. This CDR3 contains 15 residues. The V end was cut by 6 bases, the J end by 4 bases, with 15 bases between. CDR3 in DNA: TGTGCCAGCAGTCCCCGGGGGCCGGGCACCGGGGAGCTGTTTTTT. As protein: CASSPRGPGTGELFF.

In this sample, this clone turned up a few times. This sequence joins TRBV2 and TRBJ2-5; 10 bases line up with TRBD2. V dropped 6 bases and J dropped 4; count of bases not matched to a gene: 5. The CDR3 is made up of 14 amino acids. Germline CDR1 is SNHLY and CDR2 is FYNNEI. Here the CDR3 DNA reads TGTGCCAGCAGGTGGAGCGGGGGGGCAGAGACCCAGTACTTC. Encoded protein: CASRWSGGAETQYF.

The chain recombines TRBV6-5 with TRBJ2-7; TRBD1 is a possible D gene (6 bases). CDR1 and CDR2 (germline): MNHEY, SVGAGI. The CDR3 has 13 residues. Trimming removed 8 bases from V and 5 bases from J, with 16 bases in between. The CDR3 here is CASSTGLGNEQYF. The CDR3 nucleotides read TGTGCCAGCTCAACAGGGTTGGGGAACGAGCAGTACTTC.

Only a few counts were recorded for this clone. The V and J genes are TRBV19 and TRBJ1-1; 11 nucleotides match TRBD1. This CDR3 spans 15 amino acids. The germline V gene encodes CDR1 LNHDA and CDR2 SQIVND (reference sequence). The J segment lost 1 base and the V segment lost 4 bases, leaving 2 bases of the junction unmatched. DNA of the CDR3: TGTGCCAGTAGTACCGGGACAGGGGGGAACACTGAAGCTTTCTTT. Protein sequence: CASSTGTGGNTEAFF.

The rearrangement links TRBV18 to TRBJ2-2; weak D call: TRBD1 (6 bases). CDR3 size: 14 residues. V dropped 4 bases and J dropped 1 base, with 7 bases sitting between them. CDR1 is KGHSH and CDR2 is LQKENI in the germline V gene. CDR3 protein: CASSQQGNTGELFF. The CDR3, as DNA: TGTGCCAGCTCACAACAGGGGAACACCGGGGAGCTGTTTTTT.

The rearrangement uses TRBV10-2 and TRBJ2-5; 11 bases are shared with TRBD2. With 2 bases clipped from V and 4 bases from J, the junction kept 12 bases outside the gene matches. The length of the CDR3 is 18 residues. The germline V gene encodes CDR1 WSHSY and CDR2 SAAADI. CDR3 sequence reads: CASSEGTSGLPSGETQYF. In DNA, the CDR3 is TGCGCCAGCAGTGAGGGGACTAGCGGACTCCCTTCGGGAGAGACCCAGTACTTC.

The chain couples TRBV29-1 to TRBJ2-2; D is undetermined. V lost 5 bases, J lost 0 bases, and 7 bases lay in between. This CDR3 has 13 amino acids. Germline V gives CDR1 SQVTM, CDR2 ANQGSEA. This CDR3 reads CSVISANTGELFF. CDR3 DNA sequence: TGCAGCGTTATAAGCGCGAACACCGGGGAGCTGTTTTTT.

This chain uses TRBV5-5 with TRBJ2-6; the D gene is possibly TRBD1 (5 bases). The V gene's germline CDR1 is SGHKS and CDR2 YYEKEE (reference sequence). The V gene lost 5 bases and the J gene lost 3 bases, with 9 bases spanning the gap. The CDR3 loop spans 14 amino acids. DNA for the CDR3: TGTGCCAGCAGACCAGGGTTTGGGGCCAACGTCCTGACTTTC. Its translation is CASRPGFGANVLTF. The full variable domain, completed using reference TRBV5-5 and TRBJ2-6, is DAGVTQSPTHLIKTRGQQVTLRCSPISGHKSVSWYQQVLGQGPQFIFQYYEKEERGRGNFPDRFSARQFPNYSSELNVNALLLGDSALYLCASRPGFGANVLTFGAGSRLTVL.

The gene calls are TRBV9 and TRBJ2-3; D not resolved. Per germline, CDR1 SGDLS and CDR2 YYNGEE. Deletions cut 3 bases from V and 0 bases from J, with 2 bases between. This CDR3 is 12 amino acids long. CDR3 DNA: TGTGCCAGCAGCGGGAGCACAGATACGCAGTATTTT. As protein: CASSGSTDTQYF.

The chain couples TRBV9 to TRBJ2-5; D possibly corresponds to TRBD2 (6 bases). The V gene lost 3 bases and the J gene lost 7 bases, with 16 bases spanning the gap. Germline V gene lookup returns CDR1 SGDLS and CDR2 YYNGEE. CDR3 length: 14 amino acids. This CDR3 reads CASSGQLAGGTQYF. The CDR3 region has the DNA TGTGCCAGCAGCGGCCAATTAGCCGGGGGGACCCAGTACTTC.

V is TRBV21-1 and J is TRBJ2-5; the table's D call, TRBD2, has no DNA check behind it. TRBV21-1 is labeled a pseudogene. CDR3 size: 12 residues. The CDR3 spells CAGGPKKGTQYF. As DNA, the CDR3 is TGTGCCGGAGGGCCGAAAAAAGGGACCCAGTACTTC.

The chain recombines TRBV11-1 with TRBJ2-3, with D possibly TRBD2 on 6 matching bases. Germline-derived CDR1 and CDR2 are SGHAT and FQDESV (reference sequence). V dropped 6 bases and J dropped 2 bases, with 12 bases sitting between them. The CDR3 is made up of 14 amino acids. The CDR3 region has the DNA TGTGCCAGCAGGAGAGGGACTTACACAGATACGCAGTATTTT. This codes for CASRRGTYTDTQYF.

The V gene is TRBV10-3, the J gene TRBJ2-5; 11 nucleotides line up with TRBD2. There are 14 residues in the CDR3. V shed 5 bases, J shed 3 bases, and the junction held 2 bases outside the gene matches. The germline V gene encodes CDR1 ENHRY and CDR2 SYGVKD. The CDR3 nucleotides are TGTGCCATCAGTCAGACTAGCGGGGAAGAGACCCAGTACTTC. Amino acids: CAISQTSGEETQYF.

J is TRBJ2-2 and V is TRBV5-4; D may be TRBD1 (5 bases). Per the germline V gene, CDR1 is SGHNT and CDR2 is YYREEE (reference sequence). This CDR3 spans 16 amino acids. Trimming left V 7 bases short and J 7 bases short, with 23 bases between. The CDR3 loop reads CASSKGQPNTGGELFF. The CDR3 DNA follows: TGTGCCAGCTCAAAGGGGCAGCCTAACACCGGCGGGGAGCTGTTTTTT.

The V call is TRBV7-9, the J call TRBJ2-4, with D perhaps TRBD2 (6 bases). The V gene's germline CDR1 is SEHNR and CDR2 FQNEAQ (reference sequence). The CDR3 consists of 16 residues. V was cut by 5 bases and J by 0 bases, with 14 bases left in between. The CDR3 is CASSHSGGLAKNIQYF. The CDR3 DNA follows: TGTGCCAGCAGCCACAGTGGGGGACTAGCCAAAAACATTCAGTACTTC.

This clone was observed a handful of times. The chain joins TRBV4-1 to TRBJ2-5; D is uncertain. The germline CDR1 and CDR2 sequences are MGHRA and YSYEKL. V was trimmed by 1 base and J by 2 bases, leaving 8 bases between them. The CDR3 runs 14 residues. The CDR3 DNA sequence: TGCGCCAGCAGCCAAGCTTCGGAGCAAGAGACCCAGTACTTC. Protein sequence: CASSQASEQETQYF.

In this sample, this clone turned up a few times. The chain has TRBV5-1 and TRBJ2-3; 10 bases align to TRBD2. Germline CDR1 reads SGHRS; CDR2 reads YFSETQ. CDR3 size: 15 residues. Trimming at V came to 4 bases and at J to 5 bases, leaving 7 bases not matched to a gene. CDR3 amino acids: CASSPGTSAQDTQYF. DNA for the CDR3: TGCGCCAGCAGCCCAGGGACTAGCGCACAAGATACGCAGTATTTT. Full variable domain (missing parts from reference TRBV5-1 and TRBJ2-3): KAGVTQTPRYLIKTRGQQVTLSCSPISGHRSVSWYQQTPGQGLQFLFEYFSETQRNKGNFPGRFSGRQFSNSRSEMNVSTLELGDSALYLCASSPGTSAQDTQYFGPGTRLTVL.

The rearrangement links TRBV29-1 to TRBJ1-1; 7 nucleotides align to TRBD1. The germline gives CDR1 SQVTM, CDR2 ANQGSEA. Trimming cost V 6 bases and J 0 bases; bases outside gene matches: 7. This CDR3 is 14 amino acids long. CDR3: CSVRGQLMNTEAFF. The CDR3 DNA sequence: TGCAGCGTGAGGGGACAGCTCATGAACACTGAAGCTTTCTTT.

This chain links TRBV27 with TRBJ2-2, with D possibly TRBD2 on 6 matching bases. The CDR3 length is 15 residues. Germline CDR1 and CDR2: MNHEY and SMNVEV (reference sequence). V lost 5 bases and J 0 bases, leaving 10 bases between the germline ends. CDR3 sequence: CASSPRGTNTGELFF. CDR3 sequence (DNA): TGTGCCAGCAGTCCCCGGGGGACGAACACCGGGGAGCTGTTTTTT.

DNA of the CDR3: TGTGCCAGTAGCCCCCATCAGGGAAACCAGCCCCAGCATTTT. It translates to CASSPHQGNQPQHF. The genes are TRBV19 and TRBJ1-5; TRBD1 might be the D (5 bases). From germline, CDR1 is LNHDA and CDR2 SQIVND (reference sequence). This CDR3 has 14 amino acids. V was shortened by 6 bases and J by 7 bases, with 16 bases between the two germline ends.

The chain couples TRBV19 to TRBJ1-2; TRBD1 agrees at 12 bases. The CDR3 is 16 residues long. Germline V CDR1 and CDR2: LNHDA, SQIVND (reference sequence). Trimming removed 4 bases from V and 8 bases from J; junction bases left unmatched: 11. CDR3 amino acids: CASSTGTGGAEVGYTF. The CDR3 DNA is TGTGCCAGTAGTACCGGGACAGGGGGCGCGGAGGTCGGCTACACCTTC.

The V and J genes are TRBV27 and TRBJ2-7, with D possibly matching TRBD2 (6 bases). Trimming pared 8 bases from V and 1 base from J, leaving 18 bases between. The CDR3 is 15 residues long. The germline gives CDR1 MNHEY, CDR2 SMNVEV (reference sequence). The CDR3 DNA reads as TGTGCCAGCTCAAAGGCGGGGATGATTTCCTACGAGCAGTACTTC. Its protein product is CASSKAGMISYEQYF.

J is TRBJ2-5 and V is TRBV29-1; D is possibly TRBD1 or TRBD2 (5 bases each). Trimming stripped 6 bases from V and 5 bases from J, with 19 bases between. The CDR3 loop spans 14 amino acids. Germline V gene lookup returns CDR1 SQVTM and CDR2 ANQGSEA. CDR3 loop: CSVLAGTSRETQYF. CDR3 nucleotide sequence: TGCAGCGTCCTCGCCGGGACGAGCAGGGAGACCCAGTACTTC. The full variable domain, its missing parts supplied by reference TRBV29-1 and TRBJ2-5, is SAVISQKPSRDICQRGTSLTIQCQVDSQVTMMFWYRQQPGQSLTLIATANQGSEATYESGFVIDKFPISRPNLTFSTLTVSNMSPEDSSIYLCSVLAGTSRETQYFGPGTRLLVL.

Comments on this clone: A read error is possible here, since a much larger clone lies one base away. The V call is TRBV5-6, the J call TRBJ1-2; D uncertain. This CDR3 region has 12 residues. Germline V CDR1 and CDR2: SGHDT, YYEEEE. V was trimmed by 0 bases and J by 4 bases, leaving 4 bases between them. The CDR3 loop reads CASSLDTYGYTF. CDR3 DNA: TGTGCCAGCAGCTTGGATACCTATGGCTACACCTTC.

The chain is built from TRBV29-1 and TRBJ2-1, with D possibly being TRBD1 (6 bases). Trimming took 8 bases from V and 4 from J, leaving 9 bases between them. In germline, CDR1 is SQVTM, CDR2 ANQGSEA. The CDR3 consists of 11 residues. The CDR3 region is CSTDRYNEQFF. The CDR3 DNA reads as TGCAGCACAGACAGGTACAATGAGCAGTTCTTC.

The chain combines TRBV29-1 with TRBJ2-3; D call uncertain. This CDR3 is built from 13 residues. Per germline, CDR1 SQVTM and CDR2 ANQGSEA. V lost 4 bases and J 0 bases, leaving 8 bases between the germline ends. As DNA, the CDR3 is TGCAGCGTTGTATATTACAGCACAGATACGCAGTATTTT. Translated, it gives CSVVYYSTDTQYF.

The chain carries TRBV5-5 and TRBJ1-5, with 11 positions matching TRBD1. Germline-derived CDR1 and CDR2 are SGHKS and YYEKEE (reference sequence). J was trimmed by 3 bases and V by 4 bases; bases with no gene match: 3. The CDR3 length is 15 residues. The CDR3 region is CASSGTGGNNQPQHF. DNA for the CDR3: TGTGCCAGCAGCGGGACAGGGGGGAACAATCAGCCCCAGCATTTT.

A remark on this clone: A single base is all that separates this from a far larger clone, so a read error is likely. The V and J genes are TRBV6-9 and TRBJ1-4; possibly TRBD1 for D (5 bases). The CDR3 is 16 residues long. V was shortened by 5 bases and J by 3 bases, with 16 bases between the two germline ends. Germline CDR1 MNHGY, CDR2 SVAAGI. CDR3 in DNA: TGTGCCAGCAGTGAGGGCCCACAGGTGGCTAATGAAAAACTGTTTTTT. Its protein product is CASSEGPQVANEKLFF.

CDR3 in amino acids: CASKMGPLSSYNSPLHF. DNA of the CDR3: TGTGCCAGCAAGATGGGACCCCTTAGCTCCTATAATTCACCCCTCCACTTT. The V gene is TRBV27, the J gene TRBJ1-6, with D possibly TRBD1 on 5 matching bases. CDR1 and CDR2 from the germline V gene are MNHEY and SMNVEV (reference sequence). The CDR3 totals 17 residues. The V gene lost 7 bases and the J gene lost 0 bases, with 16 bases spanning the gap.

In this sample, this clone turned up once. The chain employs TRBV11-1 and TRBJ2-3; 10 bases fit TRBD1. This CDR3 is built from 16 residues. With V trimmed by 0 bases and J by 3 bases, 3 bases remained unmatched. Germline V CDR1 and CDR2: SGHAT, FQDESV (reference sequence). CDR3 in amino acids: CASSLAGTGETDTQYF. Here the CDR3 DNA reads TGTGCCAGCAGCTTAGCCGGGACAGGGGAAACAGATACGCAGTATTTT.